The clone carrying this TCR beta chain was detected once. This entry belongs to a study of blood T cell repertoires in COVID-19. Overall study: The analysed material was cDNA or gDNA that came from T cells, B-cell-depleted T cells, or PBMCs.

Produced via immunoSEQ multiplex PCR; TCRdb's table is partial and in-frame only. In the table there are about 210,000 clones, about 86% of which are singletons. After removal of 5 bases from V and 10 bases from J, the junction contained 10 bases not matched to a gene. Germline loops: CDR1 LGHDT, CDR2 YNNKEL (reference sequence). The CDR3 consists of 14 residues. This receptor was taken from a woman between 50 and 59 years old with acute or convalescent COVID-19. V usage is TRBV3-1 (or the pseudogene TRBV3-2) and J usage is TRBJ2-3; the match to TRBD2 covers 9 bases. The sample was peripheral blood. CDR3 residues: CASSYQSAGGAQYF. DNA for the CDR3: TGTGCCAGCAGCTATCAAAGCGCGGGGGGGGCGCAGTATTTT.